Below are 27 T cell receptor beta chains sequenced from a single sample in a study of T cells in Graves' hyperthyroidism and ophthalmopathy. RNA transcripts yielded amplified TCR beta CDR3 regions. During a first-round RT-PCR of the TCR CDR3, the HTBI primer set was used. TCRdb reprocessed the multiplex PCR reads via MiXCR and lists one record per CDR3 protein. The table has 700,000 to 850,000 distinct CDR3 sequences, around 40% seen once. Sequencing was done on a sample of blood. The receptor source for this set is a woman between 40 and 50 years old with Graves' hyperthyroidism.

CDR3 region: CASSVVLEQYF. Written as DNA, the CDR3 is TGTGCCAGCTCGGTAGTCTTGGAGCAGTACTTC. V and J are TRBV18 and TRBJ2-7; D ambiguous. Germline V lookup: CDR1 KGHSH, CDR2 LQKENI. CDR3 size: 11 residues. V was shortened by 6 bases and J by 7 bases, with 10 bases between the two germline ends.

The J gene is TRBJ1-1, the V gene TRBV19; D gene uncertain. In germline, CDR1 is LNHDA, CDR2 SQIVND (reference sequence). The CDR3 has 15 residues. The ends were cut back, 0 bases at V and 0 bases at J, with 8 bases in the middle. In nucleotides, the CDR3 is TGTGCCAGTAGTATAGATGACGTAGTGAACACTGAAGCTTTCTTT. This encodes CASSIDDVVNTEAFF. Looking up the rest from reference TRBV19 and TRBJ1-1 gives the full variable domain: DGGITQSPKYLFRKEGQNVTLSCEQNLNHDAMYWYRQDPGQGLRLIYYSQIVNDFQKGDIAEGYSVSREKKESFPLTVTSAQKNPTAFYLCASSIDDVVNTEAFFGQGTRLTVV.

Details on this clonotype: A much bigger clone sits one base away, suggesting this may be a read error. The chain couples TRBV19 to TRBJ2-5; TRBD2 is a possible D gene (6 bases). The germline V gene has CDR1 LNHDA and CDR2 SQIVND (reference sequence). This CDR3 comprises 15 residues. CDR3 coding DNA: TGTGCCAATAGTACCTTCTTGGAGGGCCAAGAGACCCAGTACTTC. Protein: CANSTFLEGQETQYF.

This clonotype was seen ten or more times. One base away lies a much larger clone, so this may be a sequencing read error. The chain has TRBV2 and TRBJ1-5; D gene ambiguous. This CDR3 contains 13 residues. The germline V gene encodes CDR1 SNHLY and CDR2 FYNNEI. The CDR3 reads CAGSPSSNQPQHF. CDR3 DNA: TGTGCCGGCAGCCCCTCTAGCAATCAGCCCCAGCATTTT.

This chain joins TRBV29-1 and TRBJ2-1; possibly TRBD1 for D (6 bases). Germline V lookup: CDR1 SQVTM, CDR2 ANQGSEA. The V end was cut by 5 bases, the J end by 1 base, with 27 bases between. There are 19 residues in the CDR3. CDR3 in DNA: TGCAGCGTTCAAGGACCCCGAGGACAGCCGGGCCTATCCTACAATGAGCAGTTCTTC. Its translation is CSVQGPRGQPGLSYNEQFF.

This sequence joins TRBV12-3 or TRBV12-4 and TRBJ1-5, with a weak D call TRBD1 (5 bases). V was clipped by 4 bases and J by 7 bases, with 14 bases between them. CDR3 length equals 14 residues. CDR3 coding DNA: TGTGCCAGCAGTTCGGGGGTGATAGGCCAGCCCCAGCATTTT. Translating it yields CASSSGVIGQPQHF.

A note on this clonotype: The conserved phenylalanine or tryptophan normally closing the CDR3 is absent here, so this likely arose from a read error. The limits of the CDR3 on the DNA are not certain, so only TCRdb's listed CDR3 is given. The chain combines TRBV6-4 with TRBJ2-5; TRBD1, the table's D call, lacks a check against the DNA. Counting both end residues, the CDR3 totals 10 amino acids. CDR1 and CDR2 from the germline V gene are MRHNA and SNTAGT. CDR3 region: CASGKGAPPS.

Note on this clonotype: A single base separates this from a much larger clone, so it may be a read error. V usage is TRBV10-3 and J usage is TRBJ1-6; the D is unclear. V was cut by 2 bases and J by 5 bases, with 4 bases left in between. Germline CDR1 ENHRY, CDR2 SYGVKD. There are 13 residues in the CDR3. CDR3 bases: TGTGCCATCAGTGAGGGCGATAATTCACCCCTCCACTTT. Protein sequence: CAISEGDNSPLHF.

This chain connects TRBV4-3 to TRBJ1-1; D may be TRBD1 (6 bases). V lost 4 bases to trimming and J lost 5 bases, with 14 bases between them. This CDR3 is built from 14 residues. CDR1 is LGHNA, CDR2 YSLEER, per germline. The CDR3: CASSRTGSWTEAFF. CDR3 DNA: TGCGCCAGCAGCCGAACAGGGAGTTGGACTGAAGCTTTCTTT.

As DNA, the CDR3 is TGTAGCTTTCTTCGGGGACTAGCGGGAGACGAGCAGTACTTC. This translates into CSFLRGLAGDEQYF. The V call is TRBV25-1, the J call TRBJ2-7; 14 bases are a match to TRBD2. This CDR3 spans 14 amino acids. The germline CDR1 and CDR2 sequences are MGHDK and SYGVNS.

This clonotype showed up many times. Since no conserved phenylalanine or tryptophan closes the CDR3, a read error is the likely cause. It is unclear where the CDR3 begins or ends on the DNA, so no DNA is shown, and the CDR3 is as TCRdb lists it. The genes are TRBV20-1 and TRBJ1-2; the table's D call of TRBD1 was not tested on the DNA. The CDR3 numbers 11 amino acids, ends counted. In germline, CDR1 is DFQATT, CDR2 SNEGSKA (reference sequence). The CDR3 region is CSAMGQELSVS.

Turning to this clonotype: Mismatch with germline at one junction end may stem from a read error. The chain combines TRBV7-9 with TRBJ2-7, with 9 bases that match TRBD2. The germline V gene encodes CDR1 SEHNR and CDR2 FQNEAQ (reference sequence). This CDR3 has 18 amino acids. The CDR3 DNA reads TGCGCCAGCAGCCAAGACCAGCGGCGGGGGGGCCTTTCCTACGAGCAGTACTTC. It yields the protein CASSQDQRRGGLSYEQYF.

This sequence joins TRBV15 and TRBJ1-1; D call uncertain. Germline assignment: CDR1 LNHNV and CDR2 YYDKDF (reference sequence). Trimming removed 3 bases from V and 1 base from J, with 9 bases in between. CDR3 length: 14 amino acids. The CDR3 sequence is CATSSLEPNTEAFF. CDR3 bases: TGTGCCACCAGCAGCTTAGAGCCGAACACTGAAGCTTTCTTT. The full variable domain, rest sourced from reference TRBV15 and TRBJ1-1, is DAMVIQNPRYQVTQFGKPVTLSCSQTLNHNVMYWYQQKSSQAPKLLFHYYDKDFNNEADTPDNFQSRRPNTSFCFLDIRSPGLGDTAMYLCATSSLEPNTEAFFGQGTRLTVV.

This clonotype has at least ten counts. This rearrangement joins TRBV20-1 to TRBJ2-5, with TRBD2 identical over 7 bases. CDR3 length equals 13 residues. Germline CDR1 and CDR2: DFQATT and SNEGSKA (reference sequence). J gave up 5 bases and V 4 bases, and 7 bases lay outside the gene matches. The CDR3 nucleotides read TGCAGTGCTACCGGGGGGTGGATGGAGACCCAGTACTTC. Protein product: CSATGGWMETQYF.

This clonotype was detected many times. The V and J genes are TRBV12-3 or TRBV12-4 and TRBJ1-2, with a tentative D call TRBD1 (5 bases). The V and J ends lost 2 bases and 7 bases respectively, with 11 bases between them. This CDR3 has 13 amino acids. CDR3 coding DNA: TGTGCCAGCAGTTTATCAGGGATGGGTGGCTACACCTTC. The encoded protein is CASSLSGMGGYTF.

This clonotype was seen ten or more times. V usage is TRBV10-2 and J usage is TRBJ2-5; 7 bases are shared with TRBD1. The CDR3 totals 14 residues. Germline V gives CDR1 WSHSY, CDR2 SAAADI. Trimming at V came to 3 bases and at J to 2 bases, leaving 3 bases not matched to a gene. In DNA, the CDR3 is TGCGCCAGCAGTGACCCGGGACAGCAAGAGACCCAGTACTTC. This translates into CASSDPGQQETQYF.

The rearrangement joins TRBV28 to TRBJ2-7; 12 positions agree with TRBD2. CDR1 MDHEN and CDR2 SYDVKM come from the germline V gene. This CDR3 comprises 14 residues. Trimming took 6 bases from V and 6 from J; bases not matched to a gene: 6. CDR3 sequence reads: CASRWTSGAVEQYF. The CDR3 nucleotides are TGTGCCAGCAGGTGGACTAGCGGGGCCGTCGAGCAGTACTTC.

As to this clonotype: This may be a read error: a much more frequent sequence differs by one nucleotide. V gene TRBV7-6 combines with J gene TRBJ2-7; D perhaps matches TRBD2 (5 bases). CDR1 is SGHVS and CDR2 is FNYEAQ in the germline V gene. CDR3 length: 12 amino acids. CDR3 bases: TGTGCCAGCAGCTTATTGGCGGGCGAGCAGTGCTTC. Its protein is CASSLLAGEQCF.

The chain uses TRBV15 and TRBJ2-7; TRBD2 matches at 8 bases. From germline, CDR1 is LNHNV and CDR2 YYDKDF (reference sequence). V gave up 0 bases and J gave up 6 bases; unmatched junction bases: 7. CDR3 length equals 15 residues. CDR3 in amino acids: CATSRDLSGRLEQYF. In DNA, the CDR3 is TGTGCCACCAGCAGAGATCTCAGCGGGAGACTCGAGCAGTACTTC. The complete variable domain, with remaining parts taken from reference TRBV15 and TRBJ2-7, reads DAMVIQNPRYQVTQFGKPVTLSCSQTLNHNVMYWYQQKSSQAPKLLFHYYDKDFNNEADTPDNFQSRRPNTSFCFLDIRSPGLGDTAMYLCATSRDLSGRLEQYFGPGTRLTVT.

The chain employs TRBV15 and TRBJ1-2; TRBD1 agrees at 8 bases. This CDR3 spans 14 amino acids. J was trimmed by 4 bases and V by 5 bases; bases with no gene match: 6. The germline V gene has CDR1 LNHNV and CDR2 YYDKDF (reference sequence). The CDR3 nucleotides are TGTGCCACCAGCCCTCGGGACAGGATCTATGGCTACACCTTC. Amino acids: CATSPRDRIYGYTF.

The J gene is TRBJ1-1, the V gene TRBV13; 7 bases fit TRBD1. With 3 bases clipped from V and 5 bases from J, the junction kept 6 bases outside the gene matches. The CDR3 is made up of 14 amino acids. Germline assignment: CDR1 PRHDT and CDR2 FYEKMQ (reference sequence). The CDR3 coding sequence is TGTGCCAGCAGCTTTCGACCAGGGGGGACTGAAGCTTTCTTT. It encodes CASSFRPGGTEAFF.

This clonotype came up a few times. The rearrangement links TRBV4-2 to TRBJ1-3, with 7 nucleotides matching TRBD1. CDR3 length: 16 amino acids. V dropped 4 bases and J dropped 4; count of bases not matched to a gene: 10. CDR1 is LGHNA and CDR2 is YNFKEQ in the germline V gene. The CDR3 protein is CASSPNRGGEGNTIYF. The DNA for the CDR3 is TGTGCCAGCAGCCCCAACAGGGGAGGAGAAGGAAACACCATATATTTT.

On this clonotype itself: One end of the junction is discordant with germline, which a read error may explain. The chain has TRBV2 and TRBJ1-6, with D perhaps matching TRBD1 (5 bases). The CDR3 consists of 18 residues. The V gene's germline CDR1 is SNHLY and CDR2 FYNNEI. The CDR3 DNA reads TGTACCAGCAGTGACGGGGGACGTCGGCTTGGATATAATTCACCCCTCCACTTT. It encodes CTSSDGGRRLGYNSPLHF.

This clonotype appeared many times. The rearrangement uses TRBV11-2 and TRBJ2-7; weak D call: TRBD1 (6 bases). CDR3 size: 15 residues. Trimming stripped 5 bases from V and 1 base from J, with 15 bases between. The V gene's germline CDR1 is SGHAT and CDR2 FQNNGV. DNA for the CDR3: TGTGCCAGCAGCACAATCCGGGACAAGTCCTACGAGCAGTACTTC. Residues: CASSTIRDKSYEQYF.

This clonotype was observed a handful of times. The chain has TRBV15 and TRBJ2-1; TRBD2 is a possible D gene (6 bases). Trimming left V 5 bases short and J 9 bases short, with 14 bases between. This CDR3 is built from 13 residues. Per germline, CDR1 LNHNV and CDR2 YYDKDF (reference sequence). CDR3 residues: CATSDRRESEQFF. As DNA, the CDR3 is TGTGCCACCAGCGATCGACGGGAGTCTGAGCAGTTCTTC.

The sample holds a few counts of this clonotype. J is TRBJ2-1 and V is TRBV15; the match to TRBD2 covers 10 bases. V shed 5 bases, J shed 6 bases, and the junction held 4 bases outside the gene matches. The CDR3 spans 14 residues. CDR1 LNHNV and CDR2 YYDKDF come from the germline V gene (reference sequence). The CDR3 protein is CATSGGTSVNEQFF. The CDR3 coding sequence is TGTGCCACCAGCGGCGGGACTAGCGTCAATGAGCAGTTCTTC.

This chain links TRBV10-3 with TRBJ2-5; D is possibly TRBD2 (6 bases). This CDR3 is 11 amino acids long. The V and J ends lost 10 bases and 6 bases respectively, with 12 bases between them. Germline loops: CDR1 ENHRY, CDR2 SYGVKD. In nucleotides, the CDR3 is TGTGCCAGCCCAGGAGGGCAGACCCAGTACTTC. Its translation: CASPGGQTQYF.